A selection of T cell receptor beta chains follows, all from one sample in a study of early T cells in non-severe SARS-CoV-2 infection. TCRdb processed the 5' RACE reads anew with MiXCR; each CDR3 protein has one entry. The table has 34,000 or so distinct CDR3 sequences, over 9% seen once. Sequenced sample: whole blood. The receptors shown here come from an adult who was a healthcare worker with PCR-confirmed SARS-CoV-2 infection or an uninfected control (not recorded which). Both conserved end residues are part of each CDR3. A D gene is named only where the DNA matches it firmly. A row's size may be missing; if present it is once, few, many or a size class.

many TRBJ2-7 TRBV7-8 TRBD1 CASSLVGVGGTGVYEQYF TGTGCCAGCAGCTTAGTAGGCGTCGGGGGGACAGGGGTGTACGAGCAGTACTTC
few TRBJ2-6 TRBV6-6 - CASSYSDRPGANVLTF TGTGCCAGCAGTTATTCCGACCGGCCTGGGGCCAACGTCCTGACTTTC
- TRBJ2-1 TRBV4-1 - CASSQDGEGWDNEQSF TGCGCCAGCAGCCAAGATGGGGAGGGATGGGACAATGAGCAGTCCTTC
many TRBJ2-3 TRBV12-3/TRBV12-4 TRBD2 CASSSERGGTDTQYF TGTGCCAGCAGTTCTGAGCGGGGGGGCACAGATACGCAGTATTTT
- TRBJ2-4 TRBV14 - CASSLDLGIQYF TGTGCCAGCAGCCTCGACTTGGGCATTCAGTACTTC
many TRBJ1-5 TRBV30 - CASGTGNQPQHF TGTGCCAGCGGGACGGGCAATCAGCCCCAGCATTTT
many TRBJ1-4 TRBV29-1 TRBD1 CSVDAGGQDEKLFF TGCAGCGTTGACGCAGGGGGCCAGGATGAAAAACTGTTTTTT
many TRBJ2-7 TRBV5-1 - CASSKDVLRYEQYF TGCGCCAGCTCGAAGGATGTCCTTCGGTACGAGCAGTACTTC
- TRBJ1-5 TRBV30 - CAWSEGLNQPQHF TGTGCCTGGAGTGAGGGTCTGAATCAGCCCCAGCATTTT
many TRBJ2-5 TRBV7-2 TRBD1 CASSGTGGRGTQYF TGTGCCAGCAGCGGTACAGGGGGCAGGGGGACCCAGTACTTC
many TRBJ2-7 TRBV5-5 - CASSLVGGASYEQYF TGTGCCAGCAGCTTAGTGGGTGGCGCCTCCTACGAGCAGTACTTC